This TCR beta chain originates from a study of neoadjuvant anti-PD-1 for oral cavity cancer. Study-level background: Patients without progression got a fourth dose around day 43.

The assay was immunoSEQ multiplex PCR, and TCRdb's table has in-frame clones only and misses some. The sample consists of about 14,000 clones, roughly four fifths of them appearing once. The germline V gene encodes CDR1 SGHRS and CDR2 YFSETQ. V gave up 4 bases and J gave up 0 bases, with 7 bases separating them. This CDR3 contains 13 residues. Worth noting for this clone: Its antigen is currently unknown.

General observations from the study: Higher pretreatment blood Treg/Th17 ratios correlated with higher pretreatment blood and lower post-treatment tumor TCRbeta clonality.

As to time point: after neoadjuvant nivolumab, at surgical resection. Analysis of PBMCs was direct, with no culture step. The receptor's source is a person aged 35-80 years with oral cavity squamous cell carcinoma. The sample in question was PBMCs, obtained after nivolumab (anti-PD-1) treatment. The chain couples TRBV5-1 to TRBJ1-1; D remains unclear. The CDR3 nucleotides are TGCGCCAGCAGCCCTCAACTGAACACTGAAGCTTTCTTT. It encodes CASSPQLNTEAFF.